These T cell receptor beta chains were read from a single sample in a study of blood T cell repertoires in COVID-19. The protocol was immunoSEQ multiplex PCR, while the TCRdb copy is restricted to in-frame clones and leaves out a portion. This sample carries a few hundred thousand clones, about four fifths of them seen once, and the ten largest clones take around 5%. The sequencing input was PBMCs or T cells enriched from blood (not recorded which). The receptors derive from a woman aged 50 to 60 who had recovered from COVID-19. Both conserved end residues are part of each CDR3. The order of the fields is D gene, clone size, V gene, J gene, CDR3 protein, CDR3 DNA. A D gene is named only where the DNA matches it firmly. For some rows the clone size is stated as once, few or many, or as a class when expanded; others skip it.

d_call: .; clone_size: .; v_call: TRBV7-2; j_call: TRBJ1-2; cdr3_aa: CASSLDGGANSNYGYTF; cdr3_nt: TGTGCCAGCAGCTTAGACGGAGGGGCCAATTCTAACTATGGCTACACCTTC
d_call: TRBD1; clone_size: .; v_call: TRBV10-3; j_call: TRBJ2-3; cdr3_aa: CAISGQGADTQYF; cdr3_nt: TGTGCCATCAGTGGCCAGGGGGCAGATACGCAGTATTTT
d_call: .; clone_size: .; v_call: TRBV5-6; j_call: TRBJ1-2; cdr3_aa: CASSRRGAGYGYTF; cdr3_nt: TGTGCCAGCAGCCGGCGGGGGGCAGGCTATGGCTACACCTTC
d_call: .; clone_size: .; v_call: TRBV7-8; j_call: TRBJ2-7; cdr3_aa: CASSLAGAGLAGYEQYF; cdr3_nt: TGTGCCAGCAGCTTAGCCGGGGCGGGGCTAGCTGGCTACGAGCAGTACTTC
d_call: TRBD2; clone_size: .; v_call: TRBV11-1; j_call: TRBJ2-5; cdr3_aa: CASSLVGTNQETQYF; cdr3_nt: TGTGCCAGCAGCTTAGTAGGGACTAACCAAGAGACCCAGTACTTC
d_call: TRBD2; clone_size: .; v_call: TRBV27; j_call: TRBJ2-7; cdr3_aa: CASSRRLGGRVNYEQYF; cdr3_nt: TGTGCCAGCAGCCGGCGTCTTGGCGGGAGGGTCAACTACGAGCAGTACTTC
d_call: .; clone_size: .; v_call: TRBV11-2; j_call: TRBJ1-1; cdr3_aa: CASSLGPGTVNTEAFF; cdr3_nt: TGTGCCAGCAGCTTAGGCCCGGGAACGGTAAACACTGAAGCTTTCTTT
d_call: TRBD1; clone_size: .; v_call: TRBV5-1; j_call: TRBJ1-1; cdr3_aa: CASSISRQGWTEAFF; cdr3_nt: TGCGCCAGCAGCATCTCTCGACAGGGATGGACTGAAGCTTTCTTT
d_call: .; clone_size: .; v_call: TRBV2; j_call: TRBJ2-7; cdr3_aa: CASNLAANYEQYF; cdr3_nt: TGTGCCAGCAATCTGGCAGCGAACTACGAGCAGTACTTC
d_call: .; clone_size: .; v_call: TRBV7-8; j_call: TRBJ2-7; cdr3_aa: CASSLSGLSYEQYF; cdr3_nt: TGTGCCAGCAGCTTGTCAGGACTTTCCTACGAGCAGTACTTC
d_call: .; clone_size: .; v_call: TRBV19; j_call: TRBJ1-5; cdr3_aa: CASSIGSGVVNQPQHF; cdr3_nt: TGTGCCAGTAGTATAGGTTCGGGGGTTGTCAATCAGCCCCAGCATTTT
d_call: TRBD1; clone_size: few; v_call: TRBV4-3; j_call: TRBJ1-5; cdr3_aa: CASSQETGAGNQPQHF; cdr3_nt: TGCGCCAGCAGCCAAGAGACAGGGGCAGGCAATCAGCCCCAGCATTTT
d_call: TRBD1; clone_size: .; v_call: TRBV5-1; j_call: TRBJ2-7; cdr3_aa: CASSFRTGGYRGPVEGEQYF; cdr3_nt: TGCGCCAGCAGCTTTAGGACAGGGGGCTACCGTGGGCCCGTGGAAGGGGAGCAGTACTTC
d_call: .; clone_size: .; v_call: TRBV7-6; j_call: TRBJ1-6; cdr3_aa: CASSSDTRDYNSPLHF; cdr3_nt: TGTGCCAGCAGCTCGGACACTCGCGACTATAATTCACCCCTCCACTTT
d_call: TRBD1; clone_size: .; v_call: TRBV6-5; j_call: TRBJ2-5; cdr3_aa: CASKYRGVGGETQYF; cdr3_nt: TGTGCCAGCAAATACAGGGGGGTCGGCGGAGAGACCCAGTACTTC
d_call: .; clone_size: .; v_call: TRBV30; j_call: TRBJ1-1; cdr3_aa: CAWSVPRTVLNTEAFF; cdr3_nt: TGTGCCTGGAGTGTACCCAGGACAGTCTTGAACACTGAAGCTTTCTTT
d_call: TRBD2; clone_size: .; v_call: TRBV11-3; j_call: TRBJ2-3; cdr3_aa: CASSPRGSGGGQYF; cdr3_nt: TGTGCCAGCAGCCCCCGAGGGAGCGGGGGGGGGCAGTATTTT
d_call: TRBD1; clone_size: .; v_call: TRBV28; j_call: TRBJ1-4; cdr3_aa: CASRDRGLPNEKLFF; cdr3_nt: TGTGCCAGCAGGGACAGGGGCCTTCCAAATGAAAAACTGTTTTTT
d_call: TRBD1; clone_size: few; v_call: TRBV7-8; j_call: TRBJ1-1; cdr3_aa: CASSLKQGATEAFF; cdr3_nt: TGTGCCAGCAGCTTAAAGCAGGGGGCGACTGAAGCTTTCTTT
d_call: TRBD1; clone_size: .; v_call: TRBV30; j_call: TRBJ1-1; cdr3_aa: CAWTPKGQGYTEAFF; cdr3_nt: TGTGCCTGGACGCCGAAAGGACAGGGATACACTGAAGCTTTCTTT
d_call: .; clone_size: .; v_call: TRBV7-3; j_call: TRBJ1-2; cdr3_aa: CASSATRDTRGYTF; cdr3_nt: TGTGCCAGCAGCGCCACCCGGGACACCAGGGGCTACACCTTC
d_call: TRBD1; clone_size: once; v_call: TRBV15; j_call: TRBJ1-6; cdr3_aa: CATSRRRTGNSPLHF; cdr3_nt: TGTGCCACCAGCCGTCGAAGGACAGGGAATTCACCCCTCCACTTT
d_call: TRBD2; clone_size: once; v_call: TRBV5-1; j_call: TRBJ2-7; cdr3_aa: CASNLGTSPHEQYF; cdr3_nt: TGCGCCAGCAACCTCGGGACTAGCCCTCACGAGCAGTACTTC
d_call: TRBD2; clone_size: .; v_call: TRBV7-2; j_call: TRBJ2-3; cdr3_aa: CASSEPGLAGGTDTQYF; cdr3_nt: TGTGCCAGCAGCGAACCAGGGCTAGCGGGAGGAACAGATACGCAGTATTTT
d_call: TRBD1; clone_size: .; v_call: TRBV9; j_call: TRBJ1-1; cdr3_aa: CASSVGQGMTEAFF; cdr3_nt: TGTGCCAGCAGCGTAGGACAGGGTATGACTGAAGCTTTCTTT
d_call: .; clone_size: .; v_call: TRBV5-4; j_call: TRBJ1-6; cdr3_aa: CASSLTGRSSSYNSPLHF; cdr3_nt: TGTGCCAGCAGCCTAACAGGACGGTCGAGCTCCTATAATTCACCCCTCCACTTT
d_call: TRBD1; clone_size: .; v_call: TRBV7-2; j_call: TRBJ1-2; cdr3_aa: CASSPTGGILNYGYTF; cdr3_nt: TGTGCCAGCAGCCCGACAGGGGGCATCCTTAACTATGGCTACACCTTC
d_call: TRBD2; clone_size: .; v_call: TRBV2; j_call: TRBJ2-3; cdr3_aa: CASRSGTWGGDTQYF; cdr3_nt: TGTGCCAGCAGATCGGGCACTTGGGGGGGAGATACGCAGTATTTT
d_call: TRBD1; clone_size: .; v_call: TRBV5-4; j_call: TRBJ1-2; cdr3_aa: CASSGPQGSPYGYTF; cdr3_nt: TGTGCCAGCAGCGGACCACAGGGGTCCCCTTATGGCTACACCTTC